A selection of T cell receptor beta chains follows, all from one sample in a study of T cells in Graves' hyperthyroidism and ophthalmopathy. One entry per CDR3 protein results from TCRdb running MiXCR on the multiplex PCR reads. This table has about 370,000 distinct CDR3 sequences, nearly 15% appearing once. The source material was blood. These receptors all come from an older woman with Graves' ophthalmopathy. Each CDR3 is given with its conserved first and last residue. The D gene is left open where the match is weak. Size values are once, few and many counts, or a class for expanded clones, and some rows have none.

size | J | length | V | D | DNA | CDR3
many | TRBJ2-7 | 14 | TRBV20-1 | TRBD2 | TGCAGTGCTAGCTTGCTAGCGGGAGCGGGGGAGCAGTACTTC | CSASLLAGAGEQYF
many | TRBJ2-1 | 16 | TRBV24-1 | TRBD2 | TGTGCCACCAGTGCCTTTAGCGGGAGGGCAAACAATGAGCAGTTCTTC | CATSAFSGRANNEQFF
many | TRBJ2-7 | 19 | TRBV28 | TRBD2 | TGTGCCAGCAGTTTATCGTTGGGACTAGCGAATGCTAGCTCCTACGAGCAGTACTTC | CASSLSLGLANASSYEQYF
few | TRBJ2-1 | 17 | TRBV6-1 | . | TGTGCCAGCAGTCACCCCCTTGGAGGGGGATCTAACAATGAGCAGTTCTTC | CASSHPLGGGSNNEQFF
many | TRBJ2-7 | 16 | TRBV28 | TRBD1 | TGTGCCAGCAGCCCAGGACAGGGAAAAGGATCCTACGAGCAGTACTTC | CASSPGQGKGSYEQYF
many | TRBJ2-1 | 17 | TRBV6-2/TRBV6-3 | . | TGTGCCAGCAGTTACCATAAGCGCGGGGCCTCCTACAATGAGCAGTTCTTC | CASSYHKRGASYNEQFF
. | TRBJ2-2 | 16 | TRBV5-1 | . | TGCGCCGGCAGCTTGTCCCTAGGCCGGAACACCGGGGAGCTGTTTTTT | CAGSLSLGRNTGELFF
many | TRBJ2-1 | 16 | TRBV5-1 | . | TGCGCCAGCAGCGTGGGACACGCCATCTCCTACAATGAGCAGTTCTTC | CASSVGHAISYNEQFF
once | TRBJ2-3 | 14 | TRBV7-2 | . | TGTGCCAGCTCACCCCCTGTCGGGGCAGATACGCAGTATTTT | CASSPPVGADTQYF
many | TRBJ2-7 | 13 | TRBV6-1 | . | TGTGCCAGCAGTCCCAGGGTGACCTACGAGCAGTACTTC | CASSPRVTYEQYF
many | TRBJ2-7 | 14 | TRBV20-1 | TRBD2 | TGCAGTGCCTCGACTAGCGGGAGGGCCGACGAGCAGTACTTC | CSASTSGRADEQYF
. | TRBJ2-4 | 16 | TRBV7-9 | . | TGTGCCAGCAGCTGGGCCGGAGAGTTGGCCAAAAACATTCAGTACTTC | CASSWAGELAKNIQYF
. | TRBJ2-1 | 17 | TRBV5-6 | TRBD1 | TGTGCCAGCAGCGGACCCTGGGACAGGGGGCATGGGAATGAGCAGTTCTTC | CASSGPWDRGHGNEQFF
many | TRBJ2-1 | 15 | TRBV20-1 | . | TGCAGTGCTAGAGATCTCTATACCTCCTACAATGAGCAGTTCTTC | CSARDLYTSYNEQFF
few | TRBJ2-5 | 13 | TRBV5-1 | . | TGCGCCAGCAGCCCGGGTTTTGGGGAGACCCAGTACTTC | CASSPGFGETQYF
few | TRBJ2-1 | 13 | TRBV6-1 | . | TGTGCCAGCAGCCTGGGACTGTTCAATGAGCAGTTCTTC | CASSLGLFNEQFF
many | TRBJ2-5 | 15 | TRBV11-2 | TRBD2 | TGTGCCAGCAGCTTAATGGCGGGAGTAGGGGAGACCCAGTACTTC | CASSLMAGVGETQYF
few | TRBJ1-2 | 16 | TRBV6-1 | TRBD1 | TGTGCCAGCAGTGAAGGGACAGGCGTGCTTGGCTATGGCTACACCTTC | CASSEGTGVLGYGYTF
. | TRBJ2-2 | 15 | TRBV6-1 | TRBD1 | TGTGCCAGCAGTGAACAGGGGGCGAAAACCGGGGAGCTGTTTTTT | CASSEQGAKTGELFF
few | TRBJ2-6 | 18 | TRBV5-1 | TRBD2 | TGCGCCAGCAGCTTCAATTGGCGGGGGGCCTCTGGGGCCAACGTCCTGACTTTC | CASSFNWRGASGANVLTF
. | TRBJ2-1 | 17 | TRBV28 | TRBD2 | TGTGCCAGCAATCCGGTAGGGCTAGCGGGAGGGGTCAATGAGCAGTTCTTC | CASNPVGLAGGVNEQFF
many | TRBJ2-7 | 14 | TRBV9 | . | TGTGCCAGCAGCCCCAGACAGGGAGGGTACGAGCAGTACTTC | CASSPRQGGYEQYF
many | TRBJ2-1 | 16 | TRBV28 | TRBD2 | TGTGCCAGCATCCCTAGCGGGAGGGCTCCCTACAATGAGCAGTTCTTC | CASIPSGRAPYNEQFF
many | TRBJ2-5 | 15 | TRBV29-1 | . | TGCAGCGTTGAGGGGCCACAGGGCCTGAAAGAGACCCAGTACTTC | CSVEGPQGLKETQYF
many | TRBJ1-3 | 17 | TRBV5-6 | . | TGTGCCAGCAGCCGGGTCGACGTTGGCCCCTCTGGAAACACCATATATTTT | CASSRVDVGPSGNTIYF
. | TRBJ2-3 | 16 | TRBV11-2 | TRBD2 | TGTGCCAGCAGCTTAGGTAGCGGGAGGGCCACAGATACGCAGTATTTT | CASSLGSGRATDTQYF
. | TRBJ2-7 | 12 | TRBV20-1 | . | TGCAGTGCTAGAGTGGGGAACTACGAGCAGTACTTC | CSARVGNYEQYF
many | TRBJ1-2 | 13 | TRBV7-9 | TRBD1 | TGTGCCAGCAGTTCGGACAGGGTTCATGGCTACACCTTC | CASSSDRVHGYTF
many | TRBJ2-7 | 14 | TRBV28 | . | TGTGCCAGCAGTTTCGGCGGGGTCCTCTACGAGCAGTACTTC | CASSFGGVLYEQYF
many | TRBJ1-1 | 15 | TRBV30 | . | TGTGCCTGGAGGGCACAGGGATTGATAAGCACTGAAGCTTTCTTT | CAWRAQGLISTEAFF
. | TRBJ2-2 | 15 | TRBV7-6 | . | TGTGCCAGCAGCTTACCAGCGGGCAATACCGGGGAGCTGTTTTTT | CASSLPAGNTGELFF
. | TRBJ1-2 | 13 | TRBV7-3 | . | TGTGCCAGCAGCTTATTGGGCAGCTATGGCTACACCTTC | CASSLLGSYGYTF
. | TRBJ2-1 | 15 | TRBV29-1 | TRBD1 | TGCAGCGTCATCCTGGCCGGGACAGGGACAAATGAGCAGTTCTTC | CSVILAGTGTNEQFF
. | TRBJ2-5 | 17 | TRBV4-1 | . | TGCGCCAGCAGCCAAGAAGGAGCAGGGGACTACCAAGAGACCCAGTACTTC | CASSQEGAGDYQETQYF
many | TRBJ2-3 | 16 | TRBV5-1 | TRBD1 | TGCGCCAGCAGTCGCTGGACAGGACCTCAAACAGATACGCAGTATTTT | CASSRWTGPQTDTQYF
. | TRBJ2-1 | 16 | TRBV7-3 | . | TGTGCCGGCAGCCCCCGGGTCGGGGAAAGGGTCAATGAGCAGTTCTTC | CAGSPRVGERVNEQFF
many | TRBJ2-5 | 13 | TRBV28 | . | TGTGCCAGCAGTTTCCGTGGCCAAGAGACCCAGTACTTC | CASSFRGQETQYF
many | TRBJ1-2 | 14 | TRBV28 | . | TGTGCCAGCAGTTCCCAGGGACAACTCTATGGCTACACCTTC | CASSSQGQLYGYTF
few | TRBJ2-3 | 14 | TRBV10-3 | TRBD2 | TGTGCCACCACACTAGCGGAGCGCACAGATACGCAGTATTTT | CATTLAERTDTQYF
many | TRBJ1-2 | 12 | TRBV30 | . | TGTGCCTGGAGTGGATGGGGATATGGCTACACCTTC | CAWSGWGYGYTF
many | TRBJ2-1 | 17 | TRBV5-1 | TRBD2 | TGCGCCAGCAGCTTGCCTAAGGCTAGCGGTCTCTCCAATGAGCAGTTCTTC | CASSLPKASGLSNEQFF